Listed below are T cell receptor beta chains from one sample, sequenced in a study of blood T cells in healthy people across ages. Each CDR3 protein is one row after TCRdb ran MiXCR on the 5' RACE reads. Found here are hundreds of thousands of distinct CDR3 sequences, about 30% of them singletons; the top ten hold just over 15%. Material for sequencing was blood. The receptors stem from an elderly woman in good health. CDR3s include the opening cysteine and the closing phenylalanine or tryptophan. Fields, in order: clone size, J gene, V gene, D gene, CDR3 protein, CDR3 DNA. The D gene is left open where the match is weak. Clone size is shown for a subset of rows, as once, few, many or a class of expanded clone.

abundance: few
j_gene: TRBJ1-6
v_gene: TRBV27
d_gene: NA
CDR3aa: CASRDRASSSPLHF
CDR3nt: TGTGCCAGCAGGGACCGGGCCAGTAGTTCACCCCTCCACTTT

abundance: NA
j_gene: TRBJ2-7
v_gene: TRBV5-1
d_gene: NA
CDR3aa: CASREGTSYEQYF
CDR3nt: TGCGCCAGCAGGGAGGGTACATCCTACGAGCAGTACTTC

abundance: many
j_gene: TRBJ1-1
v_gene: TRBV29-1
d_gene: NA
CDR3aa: CSGVLEYEAFF
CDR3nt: TGCAGCGGTGTGTTAGAGTATGAAGCTTTCTTT

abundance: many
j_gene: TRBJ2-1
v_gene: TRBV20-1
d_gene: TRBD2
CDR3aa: CSARASGGVYNEQFF
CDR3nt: TGCAGTGCTAGGGCTAGCGGGGGGGTTTACAATGAGCAGTTCTTC

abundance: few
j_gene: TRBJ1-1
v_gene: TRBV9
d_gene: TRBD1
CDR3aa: CASSPGQFPEAFF
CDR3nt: TGTGCCAGCTCTCCGGGACAGTTTCCTGAAGCTTTCTTT

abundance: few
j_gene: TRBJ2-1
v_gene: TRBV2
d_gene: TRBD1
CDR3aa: CASSEGPGGTNEQFF
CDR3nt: TGTGCCAGCAGTGAAGGGCCAGGGGGTACCAATGAGCAGTTCTTC

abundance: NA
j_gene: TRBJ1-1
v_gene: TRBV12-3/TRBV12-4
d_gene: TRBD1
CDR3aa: CASRAGQENTEAFF
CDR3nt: TGTGCCAGCAGGGCTGGACAGGAGAACACTGAAGCTTTCTTT

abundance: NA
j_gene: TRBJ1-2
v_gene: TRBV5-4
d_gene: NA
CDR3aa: CASSLDRTLNYGYTF
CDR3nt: TGTGCCAGCAGCTTGGACAGGACCTTAAACTATGGCTACACCTTC

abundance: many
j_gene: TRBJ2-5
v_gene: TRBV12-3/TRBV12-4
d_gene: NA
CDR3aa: CASSFRRGEETQYF
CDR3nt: TGTGCCAGCAGTTTCAGGAGGGGAGAAGAGACCCAGTACTTC

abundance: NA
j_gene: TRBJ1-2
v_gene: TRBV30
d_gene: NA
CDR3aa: CARSVGASYGYTF
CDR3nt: TGTGCCAGGAGTGTAGGAGCCTCTTATGGCTACACCTTC

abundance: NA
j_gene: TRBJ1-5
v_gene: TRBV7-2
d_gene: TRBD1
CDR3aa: CASSSQGTGNQPQHF
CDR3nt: TGTGCCAGCAGCTCACAGGGGACTGGCAATCAGCCCCAGCATTTT

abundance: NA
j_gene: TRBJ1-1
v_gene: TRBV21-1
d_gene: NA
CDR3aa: CASREGRAWRNTEAFF
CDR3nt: TGTGCCAGCAGAGAAGGTAGGGCATGGAGGAACACTGAAGCTTTCTTT

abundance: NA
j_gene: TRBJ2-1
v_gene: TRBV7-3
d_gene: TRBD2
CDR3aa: CASSLGLEGREQFF
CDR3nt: TGTGCCAGCAGCTTGGGACTAGAGGGGAGGGAGCAGTTCTTC

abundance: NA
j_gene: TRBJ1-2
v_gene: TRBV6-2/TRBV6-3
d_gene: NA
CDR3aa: CASSYEGSYGYTF
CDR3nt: TGTGCCAGCAGTTATGAGGGGAGCTATGGCTACACCTTC

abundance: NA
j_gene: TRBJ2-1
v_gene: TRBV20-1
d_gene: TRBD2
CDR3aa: CSARDRTGGSYNEQFF
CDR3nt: TGCAGTGCTAGAGATAGAACGGGAGGGTCCTACAATGAGCAGTTCTTC

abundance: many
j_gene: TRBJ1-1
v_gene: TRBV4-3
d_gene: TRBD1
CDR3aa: CASSQEGQREAFF
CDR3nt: TGCGCCAGCAGCCAAGAGGGACAGCGGGAAGCTTTCTTT

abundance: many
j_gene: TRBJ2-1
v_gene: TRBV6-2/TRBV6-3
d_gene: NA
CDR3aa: CASSRDPLGEQFF
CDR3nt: TGTGCCAGCAGTCGGGACCCCTTGGGTGAGCAGTTCTTC

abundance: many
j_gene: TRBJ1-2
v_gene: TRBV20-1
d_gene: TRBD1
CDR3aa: CSAQGTDGYTF
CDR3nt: TGCAGTGCCCAAGGGACAGATGGCTACACCTTC

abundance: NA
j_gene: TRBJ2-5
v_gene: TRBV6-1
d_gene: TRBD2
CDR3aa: CASSELAGRQETQYF
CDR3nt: TGTGCCAGCAGTGAACTAGCGGGGAGGCAAGAGACCCAGTACTTC

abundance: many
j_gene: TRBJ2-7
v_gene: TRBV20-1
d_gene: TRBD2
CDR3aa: CSAEPPGTSGSYEQYF
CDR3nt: TGCAGTGCTGAGCCCCCCGGGACTAGCGGATCGTACGAGCAGTACTTC

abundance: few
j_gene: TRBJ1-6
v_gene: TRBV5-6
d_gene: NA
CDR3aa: CASSFRSSSYNSPLHF
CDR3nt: TGTGCCAGCAGCTTCCGATCGAGCTCCTATAATTCACCCCTCCACTTT

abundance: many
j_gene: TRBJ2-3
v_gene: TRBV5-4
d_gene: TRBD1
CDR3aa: CASIPRDRNTDTQYF
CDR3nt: TGTGCCAGCATCCCCCGGGACAGGAACACAGATACGCAGTATTTT

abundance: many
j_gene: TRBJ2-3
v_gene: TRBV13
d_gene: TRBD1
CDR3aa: CASSLVGGRTDTQYF
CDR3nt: TGTGCCAGCAGCTTAGTAGGGGGCCGGACAGATACGCAGTATTTT

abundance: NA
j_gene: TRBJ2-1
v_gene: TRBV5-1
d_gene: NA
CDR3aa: CVSSVGTGANEQFF
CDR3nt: TGCGTCAGCAGCGTCGGGACGGGGGCAAATGAGCAGTTCTTC

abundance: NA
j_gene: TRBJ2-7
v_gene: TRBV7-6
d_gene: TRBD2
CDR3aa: CASSSGRGAYYNEQYF
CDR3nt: TGTGCCAGCAGTTCTGGGCGGGGGGCTTACTACAATGAGCAGTACTTC